The source of this TCR beta chain is a study of immune heterogeneity within non-small cell lung tumors (dated by TCRdb to the late 2010s). About the study as a whole: By histology, the tumors included about 11 non-squamous carcinomas, a handful of squamous cell carcinomas and 1 tumor not otherwise specified. The study combined whole-exome sequencing, RNA-seq and TCR beta repertoire sequencing of multiple spatially distinct regions from each NSCLC tumor to examine intratumoral immune heterogeneity. Transcriptome data were available for just roughly 43 loci from around twelve patients, whereas TCR repertoire analysis spanned fewer than 60 tumor loci from fewer than 18 patients. Binding of neoantigens to the HLA alleles of each patient was predicted with netMHCpan-3.0 for mutant peptides of 8 to 11 amino acids.

The TCR beta CDR3 region was amplified with a multiplex PCR system whose first round ran for 10 cycles using 32 V-gene forward primers and 13 J-gene reverse primers. A QIAGEN Multiplex PCR Kit was used for first-round PCR, and the primer sequences were filed in Chinese patent CN105087789A. Illumina universal primers were attached in a second round of PCR run with the Phusion High-Fidelity PCR Kit. The TCR libraries underwent paired-end sequencing with a read length of 151 bp on the Illumina HiSeq X Ten platform. In the authors' own workflow: Cutadapt removed reads without multiplex PCR primers, PEAR merged read pairs, and MiXCR with default settings called CDR3 regions. Shannon entropy measured repertoire diversity, while clonality was calculated as one minus the Shannon entropy divided by the ln of the count of productive unique sequences. Clonotypes at a frequency of at least 0.5% were defined as dominant or high-frequency T-cell clones. TCRdb reprocessing: public reads trimmed at Q25 with fastp, clones called with MiXCR, in-frame beta chains kept. Every distinct CDR3 protein forms one entry, paired with its most common genes and DNA. It is TCRdb's table, rather than the study itself, that gives the V and J calls and clone size. This sample is represented by 30,000 to 40,000 distinct CDR3 sequences; around 30% of them were singletons. Of the sample, approximately 4% is held by the ten largest clones.

A remark on this clonotype: Its antigen is not yet known. Base qualities are not at hand, and no much larger clone is one base apart.

On the study overall, not on this receptor specifically: Within a patient, identical dominant CDR3B clonotypes were found to recur across loci, yet unique high-frequency clones were also harbored in different tumor locations. Local T-cell repertoire clonality showed a statistically significant but moderate positive correlation with local tumor mutational burden (R roughly 0.35). For the most part, high-frequency TCR beta clonotypes differed from one individual patient to another.

For the TCR template, genomic DNA was extracted from bulk tumor tissue, and 600 ng of gDNA was amplified for each sample. During surgery, several biopsies were collected from each primary tumor and placed as far from one another as possible within the tumor mass. The study cohort was described as untreated and was composed of newly diagnosed NSCLC cases undergoing curative surgery. The donors were roughly 15 patients with newly diagnosed non-small cell lung cancer who were having surgery with curative intent. A couple of independent pathologists reviewed the resected tumor masses. Only high-quality DNA and RNA samples were carried forward to sequencing. The germline V and J ends show losses of 5 bases and 4 bases respectively, and no gene match explains 4 bases of the junction. The CDR3 starts with the cysteine, ends with the phenylalanine, and has 13 residues. Only the CDR3 portion is preserved as DNA: 39 bases, with reading frame beginning at the first base. The germline V gene encodes CDR1 SNHLY and CDR2 FYNNEI.

This clonotype was sampled from a man between 40 and 49 years old with non-small cell lung cancer. This chain joins TRBV2 to TRBJ2-5, with 7 bases aligning to TRBD1. The sequencing input was lung tumor tissue. The DNA sequence follows: TGTGCCAGCAGTTATGACAGGGTAGAGACCCAGTACTTC. Its protein reads: CASSYDRVETQYF.